These 25 T cell receptor beta chains were sequenced from one sample in a study of molecular identifiers for immune sequencing clone quantification. TCRdb re-derived calls from the PCR reads in MiXCR, one entry per CDR3 protein. Of about 70,000 distinct CDR3 sequences in the sample, around 18% were seen once. Sequencing used naive CD8+ T cells from blood, with Jurkat cell RNA spiked in. Subset in this sample: FACS-sorted CD8+CD4-CCR7+CD45RA+ naive T cells. Every receptor here comes from a human donor in good health. Some libraries in this study had Jurkat cell RNA spiked in.

To note about this clonotype: This sequence may be a read error, since a much larger clone differs from it by one base. The V gene is TRBV19, the J gene TRBJ2-7; a possible D gene is TRBD1 (6 bases). CDR3 size: 15 residues. From germline, CDR1 is LNHDA and CDR2 SQIVND (reference sequence). V was clipped by 8 bases and J by 7 bases, with 24 bases between them. In nucleotides, the CDR3 is TGTGCCAGTGGTGCAACCCGACAGGCCAGGGGAGAGCAGTACTTC. This sequence encodes CASGATRQARGEQYF.

About this clonotype itself: This may come from a read error, since a much larger clone is one base off. The CDR3 nucleotides are TGTGCCAGCAGTGAGGGATACGAGCAGCACTTC. It specifies CASSEGYEQHF. V usage is TRBV7-9 and J usage is TRBJ2-7, with D tentatively TRBD2 (5 bases). Per the germline V gene, CDR1 is SEHNR and CDR2 is FQNEAQ (reference sequence). This CDR3 comprises 11 residues.

This clonotype was recorded at least ten times. The V gene is TRBV7-2, the J gene TRBJ2-2; 8 nucleotides align to TRBD2. The CDR3 length is 14 residues. Germline CDR1 reads SGHTA; CDR2 reads FQGNSA. Trimming took 9 bases from V and 3 from J; bases not matched to a gene: 6. The CDR3 protein is CASTSGPYTGELFF. The CDR3 DNA reads as TGTGCCAGTACTAGCGGACCTTACACCGGGGAGCTGTTTTTT.

The table lists this clonotype with many counts. The chain employs TRBV4-3 and TRBJ2-7, with TRBD2 identical over 11 bases. V lost 3 bases and J lost 3; bases outside the gene matches: 4. The CDR3 is 15 amino acids. Germline V gene sequence: CDR1 LGHNA, CDR2 YSLEER. CDR3 nucleotide sequence: TGCGCCAGCAGCCAGACCGGGACTAGCGGCTACGAGCAGTACTTC. Translating gives CASSQTGTSGYEQYF.

Concerning this clonotype itself: A read error may be the cause here, since a much bigger clone is one base away. The chain joins TRBV24-1 to TRBJ2-2; D is perhaps TRBD1 (5 bases). Trimming left V 2 bases short and J 2 bases short, with 17 bases between. Germline V gene sequence: CDR1 KGHDR, CDR2 SFDVKD. This CDR3 region has 18 residues. This CDR3 is CATSDSQHATENTGELFF. CDR3 nucleotide sequence: TGTGCCACCAGTGATTCGCAACATGCGACAGAAAACACCGGGGAGCTGTTTTTT.

The chain employs TRBV12-3 or TRBV12-4 and TRBJ2-1, with D perhaps TRBD1 (6 bases). CDR3 length: 17 amino acids. The V gene lost 0 bases and the J gene lost 8 bases, with 20 bases spanning the gap. CDR3 nucleotides: TGTGCCAGCAGTTTAGCCGTTGGGACCCCCAGGGGCGATGAGCAGTTCTTC. Protein sequence: CASSLAVGTPRGDEQFF.

The sample holds many counts of this clonotype. The chain joins TRBV20-1 to TRBJ2-1, with a possible D match to TRBD2 (7 bases). The V gene's germline CDR1 is DFQATT and CDR2 SNEGSKA (reference sequence). This CDR3 region has 15 residues. V was pared by 0 bases and J by 9 bases, with 18 bases between. CDR3 residues: CSAREYGRETGEQFF. In nucleotides, the CDR3 is TGCAGTGCTAGAGAATATGGGCGGGAGACAGGTGAGCAGTTCTTC.

Ten or more counts support this clonotype. The chain employs TRBV27 and TRBJ2-3; D possibly corresponds to TRBD2 (6 bases). The V gene lost 3 bases and the J gene lost 4 bases, with 23 bases spanning the gap. Germline V gene sequence: CDR1 MNHEY, CDR2 SMNVEV (reference sequence). The CDR3 covers 18 residues. In DNA form, the CDR3 reads TGTGCCAGCAGTTTGTGGTCTCTAACGGGAGAAGATTCAGATACGCAGTATTTT. Its translation is CASSLWSLTGEDSDTQYF.

As regards this clonotype: This may be a read error: a much more frequent sequence differs by one nucleotide. This chain links TRBV7-3 with TRBJ2-1; tentative D call: TRBD2 (5 bases). Germline CDR1 reads SGHTA; CDR2 reads FQGTGA. The V gene lost 5 bases and the J gene lost 6 bases, with 23 bases spanning the gap. This CDR3 contains 17 residues. This CDR3 is CASSLYSRAAIPNEQFF. Written as DNA, the CDR3 is TGTGCCAGCAGCCTATACTCGAGGGCCGCGATCCCCAATGAGCAGTTCTTC.

This clonotype has at least ten counts. The DNA for the CDR3 is TGTGCCAGCAGCCCGGGCCCGTACAATGAGCAGTTCTTC. This translates into CASSPGPYNEQFF. This rearrangement joins TRBV13 to TRBJ2-1; D is unresolved. V dropped 5 bases and J dropped 4 bases, with 9 bases sitting between them. Germline V gene lookup returns CDR1 PRHDT and CDR2 FYEKMQ (reference sequence). CDR3 size: 13 residues. The whole variable domain, filled in from reference TRBV13 and TRBJ2-1, reads AAGVIQSPRHLIKEKRETATLKCYPIPRHDTVYWYQQGPGQDPQFLISFYEKMQSDKGSIPDRFSAQQFSDYHSELNMSSLELGDSALYFCASSPGPYNEQFFGPGTRLTVL.

This clonotype was picked up many times. V usage is TRBV7-9 and J usage is TRBJ2-2; D gene uncertain. V was pared by 4 bases and J by 4 bases, with 7 bases between. Germline-derived CDR1 and CDR2 are SEHNR and FQNEAQ (reference sequence). The CDR3 runs 13 residues. In nucleotides, the CDR3 is TGTGCCAGCAGCTATACCGTCACCGGGGAGCTGTTTTTT. Protein product: CASSYTVTGELFF.

As regards this clonotype: The junction and the germline gene differ at one end; a read error may be behind it. The chain uses TRBV20-1 and TRBJ2-1; D ambiguous. The CDR3 spans 13 residues. The germline V gene has CDR1 DFQATT and CDR2 SNEGSKA (reference sequence). CDR3 bases: TGCAGTGCTAGAAGGCTAGTATCCAATGGGCAGTTCTTC. Translating gives CSARRLVSNGQFF.

V gene TRBV7-9 combines with J gene TRBJ1-2; no clear D. The germline CDR1 and CDR2 sequences are SEHNR and FQNEAQ (reference sequence). V was trimmed by 1 base and J by 4 bases, leaving 13 bases between them. The CDR3 contains 15 residues. The CDR3 DNA is TGTGCCAGCAGCTTAGTGGGCGGCGTCGGCTATGGCTACACCTTC. This translates into CASSLVGGVGYGYTF.

The rearrangement joins TRBV7-8 to TRBJ1-1; 9 nucleotides agree with TRBD1. Losses at the gene ends were 3 bases for V and 0 bases for J; bases not matched to a gene: 8. Germline V CDR1 and CDR2: SGHVS, FQNEAQ. The CDR3 runs 17 residues. CDR3 bases: TGTGCCAGCAGCTTTGGGGGGACAGGGTTCATGAACACTGAAGCTTTCTTT. It translates to CASSFGGTGFMNTEAFF.

Note on this clonotype: A clone one base away is much larger, so this may be a read error. This chain connects TRBV12-3 or TRBV12-4 to TRBJ2-3, with 12 bases fitting TRBD2. This CDR3 has 23 residues. V was pared by 4 bases and J by 7 bases, with 30 bases of the junction left unmatched. The CDR3 is CASSCPPPSTSGSTPYDQNTQYF. Here the CDR3 DNA reads TGTGCCAGCAGTTGCCCCCCCCCCTCGACTAGCGGGAGTACCCCCTATGATCAGAATACGCAGTATTTT.

This clonotype was observed many times. The V call is TRBV5-1, the J call TRBJ2-1, with TRBD2 identical over 7 bases. CDR1 is SGHRS, CDR2 YFSETQ, per germline. V was clipped by 2 bases and J by 3 bases; unmatched bases: 8. The CDR3 runs to 16 residues. The CDR3 region is CASSLRGLADYNEQFF. The CDR3 DNA follows: TGCGCCAGCAGCTTAAGGGGCCTAGCGGACTACAATGAGCAGTTCTTC. Filled out from reference TRBV5-1 and TRBJ2-1, the complete variable domain reads KAGVTQTPRYLIKTRGQQVTLSCSPISGHRSVSWYQQTPGQGLQFLFEYFSETQRNKGNFPGRFSGRQFSNSRSEMNVSTLELGDSALYLCASSLRGLADYNEQFFGPGTRLTVL.

This clonotype was counted at least ten times. The chain links TRBV6-2 or TRBV6-3 to TRBJ2-7; D unresolved. The CDR3 is made up of 15 amino acids. Trimming pared 11 bases from V and 3 bases from J, leaving 23 bases between. Germline CDR1 reads MNHEY; CDR2 reads SVGEGT. In nucleotides, the CDR3 is TGTGCCGCCAAAAGGGCCCAGTCTTCTTTCTACGAGCAGTACTTC. It yields the protein CAAKRAQSSFYEQYF.

This clonotype has ten or more counts. This rearrangement joins TRBV19 to TRBJ2-7; TRBD1 matches 7 bases. Germline assignment: CDR1 LNHDA and CDR2 SQIVND (reference sequence). V dropped 6 bases and J dropped 7; count of bases not matched to a gene: 12. The CDR3 consists of 14 residues. Here the CDR3 reads CASRQTGPQGEQYF. CDR3 bases: TGTGCCAGTAGGCAGACAGGGCCCCAGGGGGAGCAGTACTTC.

This clonotype was counted many times. This chain joins TRBV27 and TRBJ2-7; D not certain. The length of the CDR3 is 12 residues. Germline lookup yields CDR1 MNHEY and CDR2 SMNVEV (reference sequence). Deletions cut 5 bases from V and 2 bases from J, with 7 bases between. DNA of the CDR3: TGTGCCAGCAGTCCGTCCCCCTACGAGCAGTACTTC. It is translated as CASSPSPYEQYF.

This sequence joins TRBV9 and TRBJ2-2; the D gene is possibly TRBD1 (5 bases). Per germline, CDR1 SGDLS and CDR2 YYNGEE. This CDR3 comprises 12 residues. Trimming cost V 3 bases and J 6 bases, with 6 bases left between them. The CDR3 sequence is CASSEGSGELFF. The CDR3 DNA follows: TGTGCCAGCAGCGAGGGGTCCGGGGAGCTGTTTTTT.

This clonotype was seen many times. The chain employs TRBV29-1 and TRBJ2-1; 8 bases agree with TRBD2. The ends lost 7 bases at V and 2 bases at J; junction bases unmatched: 10. The CDR3 length is 15 residues. Per the germline V gene, CDR1 is SQVTM and CDR2 is ANQGSEA. The CDR3 here is CSGERSGGPYNEQFF. In nucleotides, the CDR3 is TGCAGCGGGGAACGCTCGGGAGGGCCCTACAATGAGCAGTTCTTC.

Details on this clonotype: This may arise from a read error, as a much more abundant clone is one base away. The chain couples TRBV11-3 to TRBJ2-4, with 8 bases lining up with TRBD2. This CDR3 has 16 residues. V lost 5 bases to trimming and J lost 3 bases; unmatched junction nucleotides: 9. Per germline, CDR1 SGHNT and CDR2 YENEEA. The CDR3: CASSPPPREVKNIQYF. Written as DNA, the CDR3 is TGTGCCAGCAGCCCCCCCCCGCGGGAGGTCAAAAACATTCAGTACTTC.

A note on this clonotype: With a much larger clone just one base away, this may be a read error. This sequence joins TRBV7-9 and TRBJ1-1; D unresolved. Germline V gene data show CDR1 as SEHNR and CDR2 as FQNEAQ (reference sequence). With 6 bases removed from V and 4 bases from J, the gap between germline ends came to 15 bases. This CDR3 contains 14 residues. CDR3: CASRPGLLSTEAFF. As DNA, the CDR3 is TGTGCCAGCAGGCCCGGGCTCCTGAGCACTGAAGCTTTCTTT.

The chain links TRBV20-1 to TRBJ2-1, with D possibly matching TRBD2 (5 bases). CDR1 is DFQATT, CDR2 SNEGSKA, per germline (reference sequence). V lost 1 base and J 10 bases, leaving 14 bases between the germline ends. This CDR3 has 13 residues. CDR3 sequence reads: CSARVGLLGEQFF. The CDR3 bases are TGCAGTGCTAGAGTTGGACTCCTGGGGGAGCAGTTCTTC.

This clonotype occurred many times. The genes are TRBV11-3 and TRBJ2-1; TRBD1 agrees at 9 bases. The CDR3 has 16 residues. V shed 6 bases and J 0 bases; nucleotides not matched to a gene: 6. Germline CDR1 is SGHNT and CDR2 is YENEEA. The chain's CDR3 is CASRDRGVRSYNEQFF. DNA for the CDR3: TGTGCCAGCAGGGACAGGGGAGTCCGCTCCTACAATGAGCAGTTCTTC.